This TCR beta chain was recovered during a study of cytomegalovirus exposure and HLA in healthy donors. The PCR ran on 60 Vbeta and 13 Jbeta primers. Original methodology: Unique TCR beta chains numbered about 79 million in a later analysis, with around 12 million shared. Sequencing was performed with immunoSEQ multiplex PCR; in TCRdb, only in-frame clones are kept and a portion is missing. D and trimming come from the DNA, and the V and J calls and clone size come from that table. Of about 250,000 clones detected, 70% to 90% appear once; the ten largest clones hold 0.2% to 0.3%. CDR3 length: 10 amino acids. The ends were cut back, 10 bases at V and 4 bases at J, with 7 bases in the middle. CDR1 SNHLY and CDR2 FYNNEI come from the germline V gene. These donors, healthy bone marrow donors, were studied.

The sequencing sample was made of PBMCs. The origin of this receptor is a girl aged 2 to 10 in good health and CMV-seronegative. The chain employs TRBV2 and TRBJ1-2, with D possibly matching TRBD1 (5 bases). CDR3 sequence (DNA): TGTGCCACGACAGTCTATGGCTACACCTTC. Amino acids: CATTVYGYTF.